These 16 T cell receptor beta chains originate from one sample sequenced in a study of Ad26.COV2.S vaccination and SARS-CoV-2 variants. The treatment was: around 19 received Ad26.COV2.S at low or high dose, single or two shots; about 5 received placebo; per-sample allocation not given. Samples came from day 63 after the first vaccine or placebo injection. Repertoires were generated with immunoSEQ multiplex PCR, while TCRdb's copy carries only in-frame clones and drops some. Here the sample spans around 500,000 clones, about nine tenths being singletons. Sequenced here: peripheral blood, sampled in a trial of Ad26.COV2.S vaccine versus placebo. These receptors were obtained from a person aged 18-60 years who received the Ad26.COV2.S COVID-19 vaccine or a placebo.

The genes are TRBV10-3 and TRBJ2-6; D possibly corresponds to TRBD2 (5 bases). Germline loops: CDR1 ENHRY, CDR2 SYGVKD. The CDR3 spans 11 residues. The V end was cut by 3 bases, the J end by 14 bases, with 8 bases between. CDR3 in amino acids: CAISESGILTF. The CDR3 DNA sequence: TGTGCCATCAGTGAATCGGGGATCCTGACTTTC.

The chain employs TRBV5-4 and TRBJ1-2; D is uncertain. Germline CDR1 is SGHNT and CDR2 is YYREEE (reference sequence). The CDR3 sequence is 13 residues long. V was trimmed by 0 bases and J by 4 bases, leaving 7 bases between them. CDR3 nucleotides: TGTGCCAGCAGCTTGGATTCTTCCTATGGCTACACCTTC. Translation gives CASSLDSSYGYTF.

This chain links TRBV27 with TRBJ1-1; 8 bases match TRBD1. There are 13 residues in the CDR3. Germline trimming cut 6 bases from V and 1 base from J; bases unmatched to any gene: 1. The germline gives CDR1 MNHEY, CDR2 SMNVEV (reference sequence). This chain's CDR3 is CASRGTGNTEAFF. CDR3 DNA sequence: TGTGCCAGCAGGGGGACAGGGAACACTGAAGCTTTCTTT.

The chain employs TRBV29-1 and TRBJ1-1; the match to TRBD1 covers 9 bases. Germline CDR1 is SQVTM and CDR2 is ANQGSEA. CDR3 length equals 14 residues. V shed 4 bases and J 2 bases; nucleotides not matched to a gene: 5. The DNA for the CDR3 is TGCAGCGTTGCGGGGACAGGGATCAACACTGAAGCTTTCTTT. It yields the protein CSVAGTGINTEAFF.

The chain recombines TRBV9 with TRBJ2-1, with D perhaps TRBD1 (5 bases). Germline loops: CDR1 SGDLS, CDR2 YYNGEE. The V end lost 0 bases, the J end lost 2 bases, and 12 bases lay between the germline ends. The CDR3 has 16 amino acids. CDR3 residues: CASSVAHGAAYNEQFF. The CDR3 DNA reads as TGTGCCAGCAGCGTAGCTCATGGGGCGGCCTACAATGAGCAGTTCTTC.

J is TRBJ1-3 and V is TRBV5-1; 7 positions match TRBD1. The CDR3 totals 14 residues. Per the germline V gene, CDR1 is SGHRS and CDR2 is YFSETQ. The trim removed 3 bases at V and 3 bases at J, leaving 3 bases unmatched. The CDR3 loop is CASSSTGFGNTIYF. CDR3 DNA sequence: TGCGCCAGCAGCTCGACAGGGTTTGGAAACACCATATATTTT.

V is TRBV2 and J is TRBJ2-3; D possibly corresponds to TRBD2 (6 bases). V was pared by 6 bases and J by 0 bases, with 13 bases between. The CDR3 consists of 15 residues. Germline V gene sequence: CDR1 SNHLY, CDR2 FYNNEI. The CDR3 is CASSDSGRSTDTQYF. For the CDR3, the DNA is TGTGCCAGCAGCGATAGCGGCCGTAGCACAGATACGCAGTATTTT.

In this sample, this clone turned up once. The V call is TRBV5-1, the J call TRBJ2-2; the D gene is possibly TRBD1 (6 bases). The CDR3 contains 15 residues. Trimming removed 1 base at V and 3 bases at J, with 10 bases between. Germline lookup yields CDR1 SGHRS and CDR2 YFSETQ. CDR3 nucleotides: TGCGCCAGCAGCTTGTTCAGGGGTGACACCGGGGAGCTGTTTTTT. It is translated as CASSLFRGDTGELFF.

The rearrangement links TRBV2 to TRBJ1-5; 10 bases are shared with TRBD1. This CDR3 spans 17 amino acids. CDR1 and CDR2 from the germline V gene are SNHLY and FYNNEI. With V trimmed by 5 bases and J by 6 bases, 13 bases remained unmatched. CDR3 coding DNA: TGTGCCAGCAGTCCCCAACTCGGGACAGGGGACTCTCAGCCCCAGCATTTT. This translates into CASSPQLGTGDSQPQHF.

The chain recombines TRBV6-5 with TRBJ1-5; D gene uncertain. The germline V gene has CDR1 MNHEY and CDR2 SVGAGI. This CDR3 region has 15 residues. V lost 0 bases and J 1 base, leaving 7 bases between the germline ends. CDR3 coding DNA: TGTGCCAGCAGTTACTCGGCCTACAGCAATCAGCCCCAGCATTTT. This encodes CASSYSAYSNQPQHF.

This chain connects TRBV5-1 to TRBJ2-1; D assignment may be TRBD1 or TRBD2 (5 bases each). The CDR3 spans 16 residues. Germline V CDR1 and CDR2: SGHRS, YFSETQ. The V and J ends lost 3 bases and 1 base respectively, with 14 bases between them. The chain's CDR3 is CASSSSGRVSYNEQFF. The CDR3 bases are TGCGCCAGCAGCTCCTCGGGACGGGTATCCTACAATGAGCAGTTCTTC.

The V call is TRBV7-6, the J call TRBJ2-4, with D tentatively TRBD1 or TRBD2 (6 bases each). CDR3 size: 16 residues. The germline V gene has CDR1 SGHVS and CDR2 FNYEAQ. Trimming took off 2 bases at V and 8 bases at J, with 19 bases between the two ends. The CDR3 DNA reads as TGTGCCAGCAGCTTATTACCGCCGTCGGGGGCAGACATTCAGTACTTC. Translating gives CASSLLPPSGADIQYF.

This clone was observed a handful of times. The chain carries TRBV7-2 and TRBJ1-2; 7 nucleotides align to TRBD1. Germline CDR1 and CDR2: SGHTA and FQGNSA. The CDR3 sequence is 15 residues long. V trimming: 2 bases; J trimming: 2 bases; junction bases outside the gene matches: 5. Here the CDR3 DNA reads TGTGCCAGCAGCTTAAGGGGGGGACAGAACTATGGCTACACCTTC. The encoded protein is CASSLRGGQNYGYTF.

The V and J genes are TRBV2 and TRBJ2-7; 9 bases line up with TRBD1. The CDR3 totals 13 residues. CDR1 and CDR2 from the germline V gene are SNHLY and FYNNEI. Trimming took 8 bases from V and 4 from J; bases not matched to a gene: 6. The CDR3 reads CASRAGQGYEQYF. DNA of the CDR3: TGTGCCAGCCGTGCGGGACAGGGATACGAGCAGTACTTC. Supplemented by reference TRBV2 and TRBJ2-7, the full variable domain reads EPEVTQTPSHQVTQMGQEVILRCVPISNHLYFYWYRQILGQKVEFLVSFYNNEISEKSEIFDDQFSVERPDGSNFTLKIRSTKLEDSAMYFCASRAGQGYEQYFGPGTRLTVT.

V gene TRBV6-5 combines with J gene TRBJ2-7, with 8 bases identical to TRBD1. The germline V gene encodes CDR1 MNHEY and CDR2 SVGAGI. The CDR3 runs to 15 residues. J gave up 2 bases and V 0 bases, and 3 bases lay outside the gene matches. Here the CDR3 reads CASSYSHRGTYEQYF. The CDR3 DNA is TGTGCCAGCAGTTACTCGCACAGGGGGACCTACGAGCAGTACTTC.

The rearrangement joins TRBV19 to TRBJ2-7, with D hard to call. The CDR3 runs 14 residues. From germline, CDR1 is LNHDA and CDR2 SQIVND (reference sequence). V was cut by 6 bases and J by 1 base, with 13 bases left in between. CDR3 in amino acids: CASRSSGWSYEQYF. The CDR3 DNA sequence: TGTGCCAGTAGGTCGTCCGGCTGGTCCTACGAGCAGTACTTC.